These T cell receptor beta chains were read from a single sample in a study of shared clonotypes between healthy human individuals. Clones were sequenced by immunoSEQ multiplex PCR, and TCRdb holds only the in-frame ones, with some missing. Here the sample spans about 1.5 million clones, nearly 99% being singletons. Sequenced: naive CD4+ T cells sorted from blood. These receptor sequences come from a man in his thirties or forties in good health. The conserved cysteine and the conserved F or W are not part of the CDR3 here. The order of the fields is CDR3 protein, V gene.

ATSREPAGGGEQF	TRBV15
ATSRESESTDTQY	TRBV15
ASSSLGGSEQY	TRBV11-2
ASSLDGQTGELF	TRBV5-1
ASSIGTDTQY	TRBV2
ATASNRGLNEQF	TRBV15
ASSLDSYTGELF	TRBV13
ASSLEAGRNWAYEQY	TRBV5-4
ASNRDRKNTEAF	TRBV5-8
ASSKDCPSGKNEQF	TRBV21-1
ASSARVTGTLNTGELF	TRBV6-1
ASSSPDRVGELF	TRBV27
ASGRITDTQY	TRBV25-1
ASSVPVFAPGNEQF	TRBV28
ASSLSPLDRKNIQY	TRBV7-8
ASSATGDNTGELF	TRBV9
ASSLNKGNTGELF	TRBV7-9
ASSPQGSGYEQY	TRBV18
ASYAANTEAF	TRBV18
ASSLTVTSTQY	TRBV7-3
ASSPQGGYYNEQF	TRBV7-9
SVASGTDTQY	TRBV29-1
ASRMDYTMFERQF	TRBV19
ATSRDMQGYEQY	TRBV15
ASSIGTRLVVYGYT	TRBV19
ASSSRDRVGYT	TRBV4-1
ASSHRGRMTGELF	TRBV5-8
ASSLIAETGYSYNEQF	TRBV18
ASSLKASGSTDTQY	TRBV5-1
ASSSGRTYEQY	TRBV5-4
ASSLGHRTYEQY	TRBV7-6
ATSRDGGISGYEQY	TRBV15
ASSLADRLNTEAF	TRBV18
ASSLDTNYGYT	TRBV5-4
ASSHGTTNEKLF	TRBV28